The 2 T cell receptor beta chains listed next were all sequenced from one sample in a study of STAT5B mutations in CD4+ large granular lymphocyte leukemia. Method: immunoSEQ multiplex PCR; TCRdb's copy keeps in-frame clones and lacks some. Of some 33,000 clones detected, around 76% appear once; the ten largest clones hold 0.29%. The sample comprised CD4+ T cells from blood buffy coats. These receptors were taken from a human donor in good health.

V gene TRBV4-3 combines with J gene TRBJ2-7; D is undetermined. V was clipped by 0 bases and J by 3 bases, with 9 bases between them. Germline assignment: CDR1 LGHNA and CDR2 YSLEER. The CDR3 length is 14 residues. The CDR3 DNA is TGCGCCAGCAGCCAAGATGGATATAGCTACGAGCAGTACTTC. Its translation is CASSQDGYSYEQYF.

This clone was counted a few times. The gene calls are TRBV18 and TRBJ1-2; no definite D call. The length of the CDR3 is 15 residues. V was shortened by 3 bases and J by 2 bases, with 13 bases between the two germline ends. Germline V gene lookup returns CDR1 KGHSH and CDR2 LQKENI. The CDR3 nucleotides read TGTGCCAGCTCACCGAGAACGGACGGCAACTATGGCTACACCTTC. It is translated as CASSPRTDGNYGYTF.